This TCR beta chain was captured in a study of prognosis after radiotherapy for stage I lung cancer. Multiplex PCR, run in two rounds, amplified TCR beta CDR3 from genomic DNA. TRBV and TRBJ genes each had their own specific primers in first-round PCR. A single record per CDR3 protein comes from TCRdb applying MiXCR to the multiplex PCR reads. The sample includes fewer than 40,000 distinct CDR3 sequences, 34% of them seen just once. This clonotype was recorded at least ten times. Germline V gene sequence: CDR1 LGHDT, CDR2 YNNKEL (reference sequence). J gave up 9 bases and V 3 bases, and 2 bases lay outside the gene matches. The CDR3 has 14 amino acids.

The genes are TRBV3-1 and TRBJ1-6; the match to TRBD1 covers 10 bases. The receptor was derived from a donor of 50 years or more with non-small cell lung cancer. The material sequenced was PBMCs, taken before or after stereotactic body radiation therapy (not recorded which). Written as DNA, the CDR3 is TGTGCCAGCAGCCAGACAGGGGGCAGTTCACCCCTCCACTTT. It translates to CASSQTGGSSPLHF.